This T cell receptor (beta chain) stems from a study of T cell responses to AZD1222 COVID-19 vaccine. Study overall: Second-dose schedules of about 4 or about 12 weeks were combined.

Germline V lookup: CDR1 SNHLY, CDR2 FYNNEI. This CDR3 comprises 14 residues. The ends were cut back, 5 bases at V and 1 base at J, with 11 bases in the middle. Generated by immunoSEQ multiplex PCR, the TCRdb table keeps only in-frame clones and is missing some. The sample has 90,000 to 95,000 clones, about nine tenths seen once; the top ten hold roughly 10%. In regard to this clone: The antigen is undetermined.

Study-wide findings and caveats: Regions left unmutated in variants are reportedly the target of nearly half of spike-specific TCRs. The study identified only a handful of AZD1222 recipients as seropositive at baseline.

This TCR was recovered from an adult in good health. Sequencing used peripheral blood, obtained on day 0 of AZD1222 vaccination. The chain carries TRBV2 and TRBJ1-1; perhaps TRBD1 as D (5 bases). For the CDR3, the DNA is TGTGCCAGCAGTTTACAGGAAAGGAACACTGAAGCTTTCTTT. This gives the protein CASSLQERNTEAFF.